This TCR beta chain stems from a study of radiotherapy plus CTLA-4 blockade in lung cancer. On the study more broadly: Disease control was seen in roughly 30% of patients, objective responses in roughly 17%. Study-wide findings and caveats: In blood, TCR clones derived from the tumor expanded after radiotherapy plus ipilimumab.

V shed 0 bases and J 8 bases; nucleotides not matched to a gene: 10. The CDR3 extends over 16 amino acids. Notes on this clone: Antigen: not known.

Data came from immunoSEQ multiplex PCR; TCRdb stores just in-frame clones and leaves some out. This table holds under 65,000 clones, about three quarters found once. CTLA-4 blockade using ipilimumab, together with focal radiation, was received by patients with chemo-refractory metastatic non-small-cell lung cancer. This clonotype originated in a human donor with non-small cell lung cancer whose response to radiotherapy plus ipilimumab could not be evaluated. The rearrangement joins TRBV23-1 to TRBJ1-2; 9 bases align to TRBD1. TRBV23-1 is treated as an ORF (open reading frame) with a function not yet certain. Sample: peripheral blood, taken from a patient treated with radiotherapy plus ipilimumab. The chain's CDR3 is CASSQSCTGGSKGYTF. Here the CDR3 DNA reads TGCGCCAGCAGTCAATCGTGTACAGGGGGCTCTAAAGGCTACACCTTC.